One sample yielded the 4 T cell receptor beta chains listed below, sequenced in a study of OX40 agonist ivuxolimab in advanced cancers. Libraries were prepared by immunoSEQ multiplex PCR; TCRdb keeps only in-frame clonotypes and omits some of them. The sample has about 93,000 clones, about 90% seen once; the top ten hold more than 0.5%. Specimen: CD4+ or CD8+ T cells sorted from blood, collected in a trial of the OX40 agonist ivuxolimab. Source of these receptors: an adult with an advanced solid tumor such as melanoma, head and neck, liver or kidney cancer.

The J gene is TRBJ2-1, the V gene TRBV19, with 14 bases matching TRBD2. Germline CDR1 reads LNHDA; CDR2 reads SQIVND (reference sequence). V lost 6 bases, J lost 2 bases, and 9 bases stayed unmatched. The CDR3 has 18 residues. CDR3: CASRMIVTSGRAYNEQFF. CDR3 DNA sequence: TGTGCCAGTAGGATGATCGTGACTAGCGGGAGGGCCTACAATGAGCAGTTCTTC.

The chain joins TRBV2 to TRBJ2-5; 8 bases are a match to TRBD2. CDR3 length equals 11 residues. The germline CDR1 and CDR2 sequences are SNHLY and FYNNEI. With V trimmed by 6 bases and J by 9 bases, 3 bases remained unmatched. The CDR3 region has the DNA TGTGCCAGCAGATATAGCGGGGCCCAGTACTTC. Its protein product is CASRYSGAQYF.

V and J are TRBV5-4 and TRBJ2-3; D may be TRBD1 or TRBD2 (6 bases each). CDR1 is SGHNT and CDR2 is YYREEE in the germline V gene (reference sequence). V was pared by 4 bases and J by 4 bases, with 16 bases between. The CDR3 length is 15 residues. The CDR3 spells CASSAVRGVPDTQYF. The CDR3 DNA is TGTGCCAGCAGCGCTGTTAGGGGGGTCCCAGATACGCAGTATTTT.

This clone was counted once. The rearrangement uses TRBV18 and TRBJ1-3, with unresolved D. This CDR3 is 15 amino acids long. V was cut by 2 bases and J by 0 bases, with 8 bases left in between. Germline lookup yields CDR1 KGHSH and CDR2 LQKENI. CDR3 loop: CASSPTRDSGNTIYF. The CDR3 DNA sequence: TGTGCCAGCTCACCAACAAGGGACTCTGGAAACACCATATATTTT.